This record looks at one T cell receptor beta chain sequence and its context. Participant-reported clinical history was the basis for cohort assignment. Assay used: immunoSEQ multiplex PCR; TCRdb lists only in-frame clones, some missing. The table includes roughly 230,000 clones, more than 75% detected once. The data were taken from a study of blood T cell repertoires in COVID-19. CDR3 size: 15 residues. Between the trimmed V and J ends, which lost 6 bases and 4 bases, there was a span of 13 bases. Per the germline V gene, CDR1 is ENHRY and CDR2 is SYGVKD. The receptor's source is a woman aged 45 to 65 who had been exposed to COVID-19. The sequencing input was PBMCs or T cells enriched from blood (not recorded which). The gene calls are TRBV10-3 and TRBJ2-6; D unclear. This CDR3 is CAISPGAMGANVLTF. CDR3 sequence (DNA): TGTGCCATCAGCCCCGGAGCTATGGGGGCCAACGTCCTGACTTTC.